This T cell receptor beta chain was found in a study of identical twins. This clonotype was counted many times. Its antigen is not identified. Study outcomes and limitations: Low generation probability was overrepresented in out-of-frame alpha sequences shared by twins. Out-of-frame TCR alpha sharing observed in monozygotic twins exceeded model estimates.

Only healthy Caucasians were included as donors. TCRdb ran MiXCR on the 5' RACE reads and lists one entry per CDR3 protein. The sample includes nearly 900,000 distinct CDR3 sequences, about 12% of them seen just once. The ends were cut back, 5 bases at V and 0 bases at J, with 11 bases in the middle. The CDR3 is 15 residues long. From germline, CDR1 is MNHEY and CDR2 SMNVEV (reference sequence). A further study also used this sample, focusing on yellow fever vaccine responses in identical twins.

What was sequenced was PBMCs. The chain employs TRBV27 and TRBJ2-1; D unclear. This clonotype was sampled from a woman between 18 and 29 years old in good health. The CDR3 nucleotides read TGTGCCAGCAGTCCGGTGGTAACCTCCTACAATGAGCAGTTCTTC. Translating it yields CASSPVVTSYNEQFF.